The count of the clone carrying this T cell receptor beta chain is one. Its antigen is unidentified. CDR1 and CDR2 from the germline V gene are SGHTA and FQGNSA. The CDR3 runs to 15 residues. V trimming: 5 bases; J trimming: 7 bases; junction bases outside the gene matches: 7. The PCR employed 60 Vbeta primers together with 13 Jbeta primers. Profiling relied on immunoSEQ multiplex PCR, and the TCRdb table lists in-frame clones only, not all of them. Of 180,000 or so clones listed, more than 75% are singletons. The data were taken from a study of cytomegalovirus exposure and HLA in healthy donors. Study summary: Of the donors genotyped, approximately 400 in all, about 80% fell in the Caucasian-associated ancestry cluster. Findings and limits, study-wide: Later analysis identified around 15,000 TCR beta sequences associated with HLA alleles, using a false discovery rate threshold of 0.05. Indistinguishable V segments, including TRBV6-2 and TRBV6-3, were excluded.

This clonotype was sampled from a man in his forties or fifties in good health and CMV-seronegative. The sample was PBMCs. This chain connects TRBV7-2 to TRBJ2-3; 12 bases match TRBD2. CDR3 protein: CASSKTGTSGYTQYF. The CDR3 bases are TGTGCCAGCAGCAAAACCGGGACTAGCGGGTATACGCAGTATTTT.